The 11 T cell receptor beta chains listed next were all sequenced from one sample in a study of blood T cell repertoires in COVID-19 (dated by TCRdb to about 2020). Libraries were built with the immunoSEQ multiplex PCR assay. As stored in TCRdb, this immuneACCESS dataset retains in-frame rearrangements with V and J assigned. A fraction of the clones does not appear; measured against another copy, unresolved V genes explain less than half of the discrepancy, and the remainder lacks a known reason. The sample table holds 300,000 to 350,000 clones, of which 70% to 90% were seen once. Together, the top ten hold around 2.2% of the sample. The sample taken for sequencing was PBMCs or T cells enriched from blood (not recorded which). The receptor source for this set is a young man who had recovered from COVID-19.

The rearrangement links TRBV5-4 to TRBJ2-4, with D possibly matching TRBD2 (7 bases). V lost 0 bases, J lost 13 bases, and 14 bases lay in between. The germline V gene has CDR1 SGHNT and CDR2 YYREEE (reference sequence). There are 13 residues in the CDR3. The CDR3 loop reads CASSLADRGAQYF. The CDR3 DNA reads TGTGCCAGCAGCTTGGCAGATCGGGGGGCGCAGTACTTC.

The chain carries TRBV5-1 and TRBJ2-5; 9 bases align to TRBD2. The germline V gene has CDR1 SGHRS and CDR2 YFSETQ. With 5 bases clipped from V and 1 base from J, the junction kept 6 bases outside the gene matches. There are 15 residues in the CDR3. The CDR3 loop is CASRTKRGAQETQYF. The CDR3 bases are TGCGCCAGCAGAACGAAGCGGGGGGCCCAAGAGACCCAGTACTTC. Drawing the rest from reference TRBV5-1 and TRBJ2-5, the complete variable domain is KAGVTQTPRYLIKTRGQQVTLSCSPISGHRSVSWYQQTPGQGLQFLFEYFSETQRNKGNFPGRFSGRQFSNSRSEMNVSTLELGDSALYLCASRTKRGAQETQYFGPGTRLLVL.

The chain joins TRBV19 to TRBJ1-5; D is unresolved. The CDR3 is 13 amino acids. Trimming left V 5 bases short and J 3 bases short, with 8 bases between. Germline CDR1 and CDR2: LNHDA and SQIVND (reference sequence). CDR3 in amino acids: CASSFRNNQPQHF. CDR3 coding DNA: TGTGCCAGTAGTTTCAGGAACAATCAGCCCCAGCATTTT.

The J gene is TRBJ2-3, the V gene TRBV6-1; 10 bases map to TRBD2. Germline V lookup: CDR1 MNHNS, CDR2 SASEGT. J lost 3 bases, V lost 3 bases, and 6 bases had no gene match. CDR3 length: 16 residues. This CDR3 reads CASSETLAGVTDTQYF. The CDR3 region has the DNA TGTGCCAGCAGTGAGACGCTAGCGGGGGTTACAGATACGCAGTATTTT.

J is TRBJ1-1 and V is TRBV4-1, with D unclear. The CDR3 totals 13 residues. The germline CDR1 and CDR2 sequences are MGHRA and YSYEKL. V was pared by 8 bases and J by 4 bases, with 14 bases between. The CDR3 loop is CASSKVGGTEAFF. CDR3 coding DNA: TGCGCCAGCTCGAAGGTAGGAGGCACTGAAGCTTTCTTT.

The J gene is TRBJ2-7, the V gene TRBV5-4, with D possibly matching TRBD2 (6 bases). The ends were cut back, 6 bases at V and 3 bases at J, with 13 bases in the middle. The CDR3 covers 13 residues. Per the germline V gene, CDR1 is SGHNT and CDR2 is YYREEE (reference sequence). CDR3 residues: CASTKVGGYEQYF. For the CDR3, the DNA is TGTGCCAGCACAAAGGTGGGGGGCTACGAGCAGTACTTC.

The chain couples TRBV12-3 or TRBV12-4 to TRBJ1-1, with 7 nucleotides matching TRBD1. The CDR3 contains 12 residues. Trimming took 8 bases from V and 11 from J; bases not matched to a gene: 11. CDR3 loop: CASVTPGTVAFF. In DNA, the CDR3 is TGTGCCAGCGTAACCCCCGGGACAGTCGCTTTCTTT.

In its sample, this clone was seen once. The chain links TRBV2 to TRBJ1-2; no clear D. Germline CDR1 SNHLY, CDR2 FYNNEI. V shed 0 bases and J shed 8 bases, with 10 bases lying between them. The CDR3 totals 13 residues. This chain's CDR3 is CASSEAPRYGYTF. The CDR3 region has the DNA TGTGCCAGCAGTGAAGCTCCGAGATACGGCTACACCTTC. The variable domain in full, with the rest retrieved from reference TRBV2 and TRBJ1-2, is EPEVTQTPSHQVTQMGQEVILRCVPISNHLYFYWYRQILGQKVEFLVSFYNNEISEKSEIFDDQFSVERPDGSNFTLKIRSTKLEDSAMYFCASSEAPRYGYTFGSGTRLTVV.

In DNA form, the CDR3 reads TGTGCCAGCAGCCCGGGAGTACAAAACAATGAGCAGTTCTTC. Translated: CASSPGVQNNEQFF. The chain has TRBV7-3 and TRBJ2-1; a possible D gene is TRBD2 (6 bases). Germline-derived CDR1 and CDR2 are SGHTA and FQGTGA. The V end lost 5 bases, the J end lost 5 bases, and 13 bases lay between the germline ends. The CDR3 extends over 14 amino acids. Combining the CDR3 with reference TRBV7-3 and TRBJ2-1 gives the whole variable domain GAGVSQTPSNKVTEKGKYVELRCDPISGHTALYWYRQSLGQGPEFLIYFQGTGAADDSGLPNDRFFAVRPEGSVSTLKIQRTERGDSAVYLCASSPGVQNNEQFFGPGTRLTVL.

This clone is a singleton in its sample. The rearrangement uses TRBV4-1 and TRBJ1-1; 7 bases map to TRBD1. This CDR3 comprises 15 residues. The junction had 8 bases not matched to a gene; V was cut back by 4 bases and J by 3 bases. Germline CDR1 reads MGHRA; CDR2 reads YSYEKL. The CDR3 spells CASSPIDRDHTEAFF. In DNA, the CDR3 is TGCGCCAGCAGCCCTATCGACAGGGACCACACTGAAGCTTTCTTT.

The CDR3 is CARSPARGKELFF. The CDR3 DNA is TGTGCCAGAAGCCCGGCCAGGGGGAAAGAACTGTTTTTT. This rearrangement joins TRBV7-5 to TRBJ1-4; TRBD1, as called in the table, went unchecked against the DNA. TRBV7-5 counts as a pseudogene. The CDR3 has 13 residues.